This T cell receptor beta chain derives from a study of blood T cell repertoires in COVID-19 (TCRdb year 2020). With regard to the full study: Samples from collaborators originated in the United States, Italy and Spain and spanned both the acute and convalescent phases of COVID-19. The prospective study material was composed of cDNA or gDNA derived from T cells, B-cell-depleted T cells, or PBMCs. Subjects who had been exposed to COVID-19, were actively infected with it, or had recovered from it provided the deeply sampled blood TCRbeta repertoires that made up the dataset. The repertoires were released in a freely available public database intended as a resource for research on the immune response to SARS-CoV-2. Samples were obtained from the ongoing ImmuneRACE study (first 160 participants) and from 1,000 to 1,500 subjects provided by 6 global collaborators. The sample metadata nearly always contained a de-identified subject ID, COVID-19 status, age in years and sex. Where available, HLA class I and class II types were taken from metadata supplied by the sample provider and were not determined by assay-based typing.

The immunoSEQ Assay, a bias-controlled multiplex PCR, was used to amplify TCRbeta CDR3 regions from genomic DNA. The published analysis was carried out like this. Nucleated cell counts per sample were estimated from amplification of reference gene primers within the assay. To quantify the absolute abundance of each unique TCRbeta CDR3 rearrangement, sequence reads were collapsed and filtered. Productive Simpson clonality was computed per sample as the square root of Simpson's diversity index over productive rearrangements. Here the immuneACCESS table is served through TCRdb, limited to in-frame sequences with V and J called. Missing clones are a known gap in these copies; in checked studies unresolved V genes cover under half, and the rest lacks a known reason. The DNA was the basis for D and trimming; V, J and clone size are from that table. The sample table lists around 230,000 clones, around 82% of them with a count of one. The ten largest clonotypes hold under 3% of the sample.

Beyond this particular receptor, the publication reports: The quantity of clinical and demographic metadata differed by source and by participant and was supplied without curation.

V and J are trimmed by 0 bases and 2 bases, and the gene matches miss 6 bases of the junction. The CDR3 spans 15 residues, from the cysteine through the phenylalanine. Only the CDR3 part of the read is kept: 45 bases, read in frame from the first base. CDR1 is given as SQVTM and CDR2 as ANQGSEA, both from the germline V gene. Whole blood was collected in K2EDTA tubes by collaborating institutions according to the institutions' own protocols. Collaborator samples were shipped for TCRbeta analysis as frozen whole blood, isolated PBMCs, or DNA extracted from either sample type. This clone was seen a few times. What this receptor recognizes is not known. One base away there is no much larger clone; base qualities are not given.

The sequenced material came from peripheral blood. This chain joins TRBV29-1 to TRBJ2-7; 8 bases in the middle match TRBD1. The receptor comes from a woman between 35 and 50 years old with active or convalescent COVID-19. In nucleotides, the sequence is TGCAGCGTTGAAGATCTTCGACAGGGGACCTACGAGCAGTACTTC. Its protein is CSVEDLRQGTYEQYF.